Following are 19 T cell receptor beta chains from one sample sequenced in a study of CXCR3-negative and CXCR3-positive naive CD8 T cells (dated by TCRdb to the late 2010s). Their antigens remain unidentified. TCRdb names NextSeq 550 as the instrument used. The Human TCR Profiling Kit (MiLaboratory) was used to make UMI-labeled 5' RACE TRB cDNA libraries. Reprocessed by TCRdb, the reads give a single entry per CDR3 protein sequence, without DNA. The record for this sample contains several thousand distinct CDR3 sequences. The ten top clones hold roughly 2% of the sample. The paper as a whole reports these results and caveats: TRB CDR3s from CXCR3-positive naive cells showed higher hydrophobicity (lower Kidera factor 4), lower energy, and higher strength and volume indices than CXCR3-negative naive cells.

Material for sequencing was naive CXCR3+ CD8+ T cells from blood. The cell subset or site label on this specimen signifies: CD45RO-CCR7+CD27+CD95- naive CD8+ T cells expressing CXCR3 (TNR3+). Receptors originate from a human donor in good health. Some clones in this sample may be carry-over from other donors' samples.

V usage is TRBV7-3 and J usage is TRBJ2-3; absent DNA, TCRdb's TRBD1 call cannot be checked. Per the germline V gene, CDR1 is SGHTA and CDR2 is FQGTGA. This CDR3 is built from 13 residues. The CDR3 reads CASSLGGQDTQYF. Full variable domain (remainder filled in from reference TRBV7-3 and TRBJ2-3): GAGVSQTPSNKVTEKGKYVELRCDPISGHTALYWYRQSLGQGPEFLIYFQGTGAADDSGLPNDRFFAVRPEGSVSTLKIQRTERGDSAVYLCASSLGGQDTQYFGPGTRLTVL.

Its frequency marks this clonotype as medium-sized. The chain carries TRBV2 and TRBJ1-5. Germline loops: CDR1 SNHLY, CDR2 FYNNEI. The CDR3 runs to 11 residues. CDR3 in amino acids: CASSDGQPQHF.

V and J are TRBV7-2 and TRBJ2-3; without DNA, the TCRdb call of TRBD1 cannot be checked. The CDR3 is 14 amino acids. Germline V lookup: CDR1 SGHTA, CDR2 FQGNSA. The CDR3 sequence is CASRPGHFSDTQYF.

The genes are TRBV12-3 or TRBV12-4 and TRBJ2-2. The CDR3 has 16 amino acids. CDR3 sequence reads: CASSTAGPMNTGELFF.

This chain's CDR3 is CASSPETSSYNEQFF. The chain uses TRBV5-5 and TRBJ2-1; TCRdb's D call of TRBD2 is untestable without DNA. The V gene's germline CDR1 is SGHKS and CDR2 YYEKEE (reference sequence). The CDR3 covers 15 residues.

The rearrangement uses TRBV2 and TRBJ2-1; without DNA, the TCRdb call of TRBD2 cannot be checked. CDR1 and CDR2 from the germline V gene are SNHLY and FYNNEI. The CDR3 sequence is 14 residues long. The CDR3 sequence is CASSRASGSHEQFF.

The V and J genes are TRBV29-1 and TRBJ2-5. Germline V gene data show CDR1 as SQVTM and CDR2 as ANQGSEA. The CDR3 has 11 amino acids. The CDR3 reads CSVEPGETQYF. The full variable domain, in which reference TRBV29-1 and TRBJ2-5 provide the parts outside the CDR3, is SAVISQKPSRDICQRGTSLTIQCQVDSQVTMMFWYRQQPGQSLTLIATANQGSEATYESGFVIDKFPISRPNLTFSTLTVSNMSPEDSSIYLCSVEPGETQYFGPGTRLLVL.

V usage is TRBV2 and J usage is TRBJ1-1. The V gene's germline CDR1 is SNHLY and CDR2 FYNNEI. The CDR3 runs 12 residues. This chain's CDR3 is CASSRLNTEAFF.

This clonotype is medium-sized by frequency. The CDR3 region is CSADLSGANVLTF. This chain joins TRBV29-1 and TRBJ2-6. This CDR3 has 13 residues. The germline V gene encodes CDR1 SQVTM and CDR2 ANQGSEA.

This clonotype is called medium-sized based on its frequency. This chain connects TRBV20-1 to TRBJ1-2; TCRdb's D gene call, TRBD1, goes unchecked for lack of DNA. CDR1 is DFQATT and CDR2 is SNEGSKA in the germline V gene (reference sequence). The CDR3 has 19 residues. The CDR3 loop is CSARDTGGRQAGGSYGYTF.

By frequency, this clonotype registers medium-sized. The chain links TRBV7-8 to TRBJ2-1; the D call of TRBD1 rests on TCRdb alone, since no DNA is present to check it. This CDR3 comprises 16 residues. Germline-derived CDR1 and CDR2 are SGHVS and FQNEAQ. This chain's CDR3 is CASSSLLGESCNEQFF.

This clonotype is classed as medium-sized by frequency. The CDR3 protein is CASGTSWDYEQYF. V usage is TRBV2 and J usage is TRBJ2-7; TCRdb reports TRBD2, a call that lacks DNA to check it against. The germline CDR1 and CDR2 sequences are SNHLY and FYNNEI. This CDR3 has 13 residues.

The CDR3 region is CASSPGGLGSDQPQHF. V is TRBV5-6 and J is TRBJ1-5; absent DNA, TCRdb's TRBD1 call cannot be checked. Germline V gives CDR1 SGHDT, CDR2 YYEEEE. The CDR3 has 16 amino acids.

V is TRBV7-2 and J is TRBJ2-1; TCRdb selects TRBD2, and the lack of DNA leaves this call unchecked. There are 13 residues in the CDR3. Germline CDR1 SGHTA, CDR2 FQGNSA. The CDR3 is CASRPGLRNEQFF.

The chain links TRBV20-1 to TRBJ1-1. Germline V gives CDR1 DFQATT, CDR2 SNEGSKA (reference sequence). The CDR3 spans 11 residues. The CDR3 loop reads CSAMTRTEAFF.

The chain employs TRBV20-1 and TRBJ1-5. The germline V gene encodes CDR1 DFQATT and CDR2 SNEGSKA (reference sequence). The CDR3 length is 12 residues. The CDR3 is CSARISNQPQHF.

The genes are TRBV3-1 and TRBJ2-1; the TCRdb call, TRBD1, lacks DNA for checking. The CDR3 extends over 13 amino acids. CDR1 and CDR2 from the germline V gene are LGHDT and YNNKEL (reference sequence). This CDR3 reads CASSPGQAGPQFF.

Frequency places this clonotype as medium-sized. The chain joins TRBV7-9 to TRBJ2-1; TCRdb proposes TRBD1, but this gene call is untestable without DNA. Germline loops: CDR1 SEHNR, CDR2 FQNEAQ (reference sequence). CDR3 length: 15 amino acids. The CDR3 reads CASSHWRTEYNEQFF.

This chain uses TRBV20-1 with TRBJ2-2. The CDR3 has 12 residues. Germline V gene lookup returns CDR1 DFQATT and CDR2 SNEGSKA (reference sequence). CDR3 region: CSAVFPTGELFF.